The 20 T cell receptor beta chains below were found in one sample sequenced in a study of blood T cell repertoires in COVID-19. Some clones are missing from TCRdb's copy, which holds only in-frame ones; the method was immunoSEQ multiplex PCR. This sample has tens of thousands of clones, with roughly 87% found just once. Sequencing was performed on peripheral blood. The receptor source for this set is a man aged 50-60 years with active COVID-19.

V and J are TRBV7-2 and TRBJ1-3; D is possibly TRBD1 (6 bases). With 2 bases removed from V and 4 bases from J, the gap between germline ends came to 15 bases. The CDR3 length is 16 residues. Germline CDR1 and CDR2: SGHTA and FQGNSA. The CDR3: CASSLNGGAIGNTIYF. Here the CDR3 DNA reads TGTGCCAGCAGCTTAAATGGGGGGGCGATCGGAAACACCATATATTTT.

The chain recombines TRBV2 with TRBJ2-2, with D perhaps TRBD1 (6 bases). Germline CDR1 is SNHLY and CDR2 is FYNNEI. V lost 3 bases to trimming and J lost 7 bases, with 18 bases between them. The CDR3 is 16 amino acids. This chain's CDR3 is CASSDPGTPRDGELFF. The CDR3 region has the DNA TGTGCCAGCAGTGACCCCGGGACACCGAGGGACGGGGAGCTGTTTTTT.

This clone has only a few counts. The chain combines TRBV19 with TRBJ2-2, with D tentatively TRBD2 (6 bases). V gave up 9 bases and J gave up 5 bases, with 16 bases separating them. The germline V gene has CDR1 LNHDA and CDR2 SQIVND (reference sequence). The CDR3 is 14 residues long. As DNA, the CDR3 is TGTGCCAGCTGGAGGTCAGGGAGGACCGGGGAGCTGTTTTTT. Amino acids: CASWRSGRTGELFF.

The chain links TRBV6-4 to TRBJ1-6; 10 bases fit TRBD1. This CDR3 comprises 15 residues. Germline CDR1 MRHNA, CDR2 SNTAGT. The ends lost 3 bases at V and 9 bases at J; junction bases unmatched: 5. CDR3 sequence reads: CASSERTGGGSPLHF. In nucleotides, the CDR3 is TGTGCCAGCAGTGAACGGACAGGGGGGGGTTCACCCCTCCACTTT.

The J gene is TRBJ1-5, the V gene TRBV2; D unresolved. V lost 3 bases, J lost 6 bases, and 12 bases lay in between. Germline values: CDR1 SNHLY, CDR2 FYNNEI. The CDR3 has 14 residues. CDR3 nucleotides: TGTGCCAGCAGTGAGCCGGGTTCGGGTCAGCCCCAGCATTTT. Its translation: CASSEPGSGQPQHF.

This clone came up once. The chain uses TRBV18 and TRBJ2-2, with D possibly being TRBD2 (6 bases). V was cut by 6 bases and J by 4 bases, with 21 bases left in between. CDR1 and CDR2 from the germline V gene are KGHSH and LQKENI. The CDR3 consists of 17 residues. CDR3 amino acids: CASSFLPRGGATGELFF. The DNA for the CDR3 is TGTGCCAGCTCCTTTCTACCAAGGGGCGGGGCCACCGGGGAGCTGTTTTTT.

The genes are TRBV6-5 and TRBJ1-5; 9 positions agree with TRBD1. The CDR3 consists of 14 residues. Germline CDR1 and CDR2: MNHEY and SVGAGI. J was trimmed by 7 bases and V by 7 bases; bases with no gene match: 8. The CDR3 DNA reads as TGTGCCAGCAAACCGGACAGGGGAGGGCAGCCCCAGCATTTT. It codes for CASKPDRGGQPQHF.

This sequence joins TRBV7-2 and TRBJ2-5; TRBD2 matches 11 bases. This CDR3 is 14 amino acids long. V trimming: 4 bases; J trimming: 5 bases; junction bases outside the gene matches: 3. The germline V gene encodes CDR1 SGHTA and CDR2 FQGNSA. The chain's CDR3 is CASSSRTSGETQYF. CDR3 bases: TGTGCCAGCAGCTCAAGGACTAGCGGGGAGACCCAGTACTTC.

The rearrangement joins TRBV5-4 to TRBJ2-7; D perhaps matches TRBD2 (6 bases). With 4 bases removed from V and 3 bases from J, the gap between germline ends came to 14 bases. CDR1 SGHNT and CDR2 YYREEE come from the germline V gene (reference sequence). The CDR3 is made up of 14 amino acids. CDR3 coding DNA: TGTGCCAGCAGCATTGGGGGACTCGACTACGAGCAGTACTTC. Encoded protein: CASSIGGLDYEQYF. Complete variable domain (other parts from reference TRBV5-4 and TRBJ2-7): ETGVTQSPTHLIKTRGQQVTLRCSSQSGHNTVSWYQQALGQGPQFIFQYYREEENGRGNFPPRFSGLQFPNYSSELNVNALELDDSALYLCASSIGGLDYEQYFGPGTRLTVT.

The V and J genes are TRBV5-1 and TRBJ2-5; 11 bases line up with TRBD2. The CDR3 extends over 15 amino acids. Germline-derived CDR1 and CDR2 are SGHRS and YFSETQ. V shed 4 bases and J 2 bases; nucleotides not matched to a gene: 4. In nucleotides, the CDR3 is TGCGCCAGCAGCCCCCTAGCGGGAGGACAAGAGACCCAGTACTTC. Translation: CASSPLAGGQETQYF. Filled out from reference TRBV5-1 and TRBJ2-5, the complete variable domain reads KAGVTQTPRYLIKTRGQQVTLSCSPISGHRSVSWYQQTPGQGLQFLFEYFSETQRNKGNFPGRFSGRQFSNSRSEMNVSTLELGDSALYLCASSPLAGGQETQYFGPGTRLLVL.

This chain joins TRBV19 and TRBJ2-1; 7 positions agree with TRBD1. CDR3 length: 15 residues. V shed 6 bases, J shed 4 bases, and the junction held 9 bases outside the gene matches. From germline, CDR1 is LNHDA and CDR2 SQIVND (reference sequence). The CDR3 loop is CASSEAGGRYNEQFF. CDR3 bases: TGTGCCAGTAGCGAAGCAGGGGGTAGGTACAATGAGCAGTTCTTC.

The rearrangement links TRBV7-9 to TRBJ2-7; 7 bases are a match to TRBD1. Germline lookup yields CDR1 SEHNR and CDR2 FQNEAQ (reference sequence). This CDR3 region has 15 residues. With 2 bases clipped from V and 2 bases from J, the junction kept 6 bases outside the gene matches. CDR3 nucleotide sequence: TGTGCCAGCAGCTTACCCCGACAGGGCCCCTACGAGCAGTACTTC. This sequence encodes CASSLPRQGPYEQYF. Together with reference TRBV7-9 and TRBJ2-7, the CDR3 gives the full variable domain: DTGVSQNPRHKITKRGQNVTFRCDPISEHNRLYWYRQTLGQGPEFLTYFQNEAQLEKSRLLSDRFSAERPKGSFSTLEIQRTEQGDSAMYLCASSLPRQGPYEQYFGPGTRLTVT.

V is TRBV7-2 and J is TRBJ1-3, with 8 bases lining up with TRBD1. CDR1 SGHTA and CDR2 FQGNSA come from the germline V gene. The CDR3 runs 16 residues. With V trimmed by 5 bases and J by 0 bases, 6 bases remained unmatched. The CDR3 DNA follows: TGTGCCAGCAGCCCAGGGACAGGCTACTCTGGAAACACCATATATTTT. As protein: CASSPGTGYSGNTIYF.

The chain has TRBV24-1 and TRBJ1-5; TRBD1 is a possible D gene (6 bases). V was cut by 3 bases and J by 8 bases, with 16 bases left in between. The CDR3 runs 15 residues. CDR1 is KGHDR and CDR2 is SFDVKD in the germline V gene. Here the CDR3 reads CATSDPGRGGEPQHF. CDR3 bases: TGTGCCACCAGTGATCCGGGAAGGGGGGGGGAGCCCCAGCATTTT.

The J gene is TRBJ2-7, the V gene TRBV30, with 7 bases identical to TRBD2. V dropped 1 base and J dropped 6; count of bases not matched to a gene: 3. Germline loops: CDR1 GTSNPN, CDR2 SVGIG (reference sequence). This CDR3 spans 12 amino acids. The CDR3 region is CAWSAGLSEQYF. The CDR3 region has the DNA TGTGCCTGGAGTGCGGGACTAAGCGAGCAGTACTTC.

The V gene is TRBV7-3, the J gene TRBJ2-7, with 8 bases fitting TRBD1. Germline V gene lookup returns CDR1 SGHTA and CDR2 FQGTGA. After removal of 1 base from V and 4 bases from J, the junction contained 9 bases not matched to a gene. This CDR3 is built from 16 residues. CDR3 DNA: TGTGCCAGCAGCTTAAACCCAGGGGGCCATCATTACGAGCAGTACTTC. Its translation is CASSLNPGGHHYEQYF.

V and J are TRBV5-1 and TRBJ2-7, with 13 nucleotides matching TRBD2. Germline V gives CDR1 SGHRS, CDR2 YFSETQ. This CDR3 comprises 15 residues. The junction had 5 bases not matched to a gene; V was cut back by 4 bases and J by 4 bases. In DNA form, the CDR3 reads TGCGCCAGCAGCACGGCACTAGCGGGAGGGTACGAGCAGTACTTC. Its protein is CASSTALAGGYEQYF.

Comments on this clone: The missing conserved phenylalanine or tryptophan at the end of this CDR3 makes a read error likely. It is unclear where the CDR3 begins or ends on the DNA, so no DNA is shown, and the CDR3 is as TCRdb lists it. CDR3 in amino acids: CASSFPGHPVIG. The chain uses TRBV5-1 and TRBJ1-6; the listed D gene, TRBD1, was not tested against the DNA. Looked up from germline, CDR1 is SGHRS and CDR2 is YFSETQ. The CDR3 spans 12 amino acids, including both terminal residues.

The chain joins TRBV19 to TRBJ1-5, with D possibly TRBD1 on 6 matching bases. The V gene lost 1 base and the J gene lost 7 bases, with 11 bases spanning the gap. Germline V gene data show CDR1 as LNHDA and CDR2 as SQIVND (reference sequence). The CDR3 is 14 amino acids. Here the CDR3 DNA reads TGTGCCAGTAGTATAGCCAGGGGCAGACAGCCCCAGCATTTT. Protein product: CASSIARGRQPQHF.

The chain has TRBV28 and TRBJ1-5; possibly TRBD1 for D (6 bases). Trimming stripped 6 bases from V and 1 base from J, with 13 bases between. The CDR3 has 15 amino acids. In germline, CDR1 is MDHEN, CDR2 SYDVKM. The DNA of the CDR3 is TGTGCCAGCAGAAGACAGGTCGGGAGCAATCAGCCCCAGCATTTT. Translated: CASRRQVGSNQPQHF. Together with reference TRBV28 and TRBJ1-5, the CDR3 gives the full variable domain: DVKVTQSSRYLVKRTGEKVFLECVQDMDHENMFWYRQDPGLGLRLIYFSYDVKMKEKGDIPEGYSVSREKKERFSLILESASTNQTSMYLCASRRQVGSNQPQHFGDGTRLSIL.